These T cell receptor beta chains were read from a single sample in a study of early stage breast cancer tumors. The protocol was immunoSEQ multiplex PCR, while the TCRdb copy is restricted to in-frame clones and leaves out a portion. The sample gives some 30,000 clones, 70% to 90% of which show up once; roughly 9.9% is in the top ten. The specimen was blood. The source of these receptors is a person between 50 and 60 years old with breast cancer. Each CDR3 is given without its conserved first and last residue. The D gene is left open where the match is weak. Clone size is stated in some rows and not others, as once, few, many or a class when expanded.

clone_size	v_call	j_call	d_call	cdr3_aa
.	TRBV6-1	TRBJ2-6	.	ASSEGDSGANVLT
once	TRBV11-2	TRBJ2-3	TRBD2	ASSLGTSGKGTQY
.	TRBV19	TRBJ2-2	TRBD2	ASSGLAANTGELF
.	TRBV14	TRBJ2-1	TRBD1	ASSRMTGYNEQF
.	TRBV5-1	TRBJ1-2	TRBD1	ASSHSGTDGYT
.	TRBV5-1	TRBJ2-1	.	ASSSTRGRSYNEQF
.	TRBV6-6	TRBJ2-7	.	ASAAETYEQY
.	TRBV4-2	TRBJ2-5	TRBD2	ASSQGSGGGETQY
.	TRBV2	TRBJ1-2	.	ASEGGADGYT
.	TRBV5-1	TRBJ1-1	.	ASTPQGFDGTEAF
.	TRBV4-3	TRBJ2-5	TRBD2	ASSQAELAGLETQY
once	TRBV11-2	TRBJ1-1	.	ASSLGTGRAF
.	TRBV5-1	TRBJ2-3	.	ASSWYSSTDTQY
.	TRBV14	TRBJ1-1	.	ASSDHLWGSGTEAF
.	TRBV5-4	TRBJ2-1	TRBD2	ATSTSGKEEQF
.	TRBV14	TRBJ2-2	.	ASSHVRRKGGSTGELF
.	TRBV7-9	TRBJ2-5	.	ASSSRWGIQETQY
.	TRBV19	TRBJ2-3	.	ASADGHLTDTQY
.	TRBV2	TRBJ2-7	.	ASRDGESEQY
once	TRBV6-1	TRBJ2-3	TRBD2	ASSASTSGIGNTQY
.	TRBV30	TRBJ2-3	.	AWSHDSARGADTQY
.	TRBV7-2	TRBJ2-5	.	ASSLVPVQETQY
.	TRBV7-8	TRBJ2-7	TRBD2	ASSNSGRAYEQY